These 22 T cell receptor beta chains originate from one sample sequenced in a study of blood T cell repertoires in COVID-19. The method was immunoSEQ multiplex PCR; TCRdb's version includes in-frame clones alone and lacks a portion of them. The top ten hold 3.5% of the sample, which has around 100,000 clones, 88% seen once. The sample taken for sequencing was peripheral blood. The receptors come from a human donor in a cohort sampled during active COVID-19.

The sample holds one count of this clone. The genes are TRBV9 and TRBJ1-2; D call uncertain. Trimming took off 0 bases at V and 0 bases at J, with 9 bases between the two ends. The germline CDR1 and CDR2 sequences are SGDLS and YYNGEE. The CDR3 length is 15 residues. As DNA, the CDR3 is TGTGCCAGCAGCGTAGAAGCGAGAGCTAACTATGGCTACACCTTC. Its translation: CASSVEARANYGYTF.

This rearrangement joins TRBV12-3 or TRBV12-4 to TRBJ2-7; D gene unclear. CDR3 size: 12 residues. Trimming stripped 6 bases from V and 3 bases from J, with 9 bases between. The CDR3 loop is CASSLLGYEQYF. The CDR3 region has the DNA TGTGCCAGCAGCCTTCTCGGCTACGAGCAGTACTTC.

The chain couples TRBV12-3 or TRBV12-4 to TRBJ2-1; D gene ambiguous. Trimming shortened V by 7 bases and J by 7 bases, and 8 bases separated the two germline ends. The CDR3 totals 11 residues. The CDR3 reads CASNRRNEQFF. CDR3 in DNA: TGTGCCAGCAACCGGCGGAATGAGCAGTTCTTC.

The gene calls are TRBV4-1 and TRBJ2-7; 7 bases match TRBD2. Germline loops: CDR1 MGHRA, CDR2 YSYEKL. The CDR3 contains 15 residues. With V trimmed by 2 bases and J by 4 bases, 8 bases remained unmatched. The CDR3 region is CASSQITGGTYEQYF. CDR3 DNA sequence: TGCGCCAGCAGCCAAATCACGGGGGGAACATACGAGCAGTACTTC.

This rearrangement joins TRBV10-3 to TRBJ2-1; 8 bases match TRBD1. Germline V gene sequence: CDR1 ENHRY, CDR2 SYGVKD. After removal of 4 bases from V and 10 bases from J, the junction contained 9 bases not matched to a gene. The CDR3 sequence is 14 residues long. The CDR3 nucleotides are TGTGCCATCAGTGCCGGGACAGGCCTCCGGGAGCAGTTCTTC. This translates into CAISAGTGLREQFF.

This clone was counted ten times or more. The rearrangement joins TRBV2 to TRBJ2-1; D may be TRBD2 (5 bases). V lost 0 bases and J 6 bases, leaving 15 bases between the germline ends. Germline CDR1 and CDR2: SNHLY and FYNNEI. CDR3 length: 16 residues. The CDR3 sequence is CASSEAGSDLGNEQFF. DNA for the CDR3: TGTGCCAGCAGTGAAGCTGGGAGCGATCTGGGCAATGAGCAGTTCTTC.

This clone occurred once. The chain carries TRBV11-2 and TRBJ1-3; D gene uncertain. The V end lost 5 bases, the J end lost 0 bases, and 11 bases lay between the germline ends. The CDR3 has 15 amino acids. Germline-derived CDR1 and CDR2 are SGHAT and FQNNGV. The CDR3 DNA follows: TGTGCCAGCAGCCCGAGGTCCTTCTCTGGAAACACCATATATTTT. Its protein is CASSPRSFSGNTIYF.

This chain joins TRBV5-5 and TRBJ2-7; 8 bases line up with TRBD1. Germline V gives CDR1 SGHKS, CDR2 YYEKEE (reference sequence). With V trimmed by 4 bases and J by 0 bases, 3 bases remained unmatched. The CDR3 is 14 residues long. CDR3: CASSKTGDSYEQYF. The CDR3 region has the DNA TGTGCCAGCAGCAAGACAGGGGACTCCTACGAGCAGTACTTC.

The rearrangement joins TRBV5-8 to TRBJ2-1, with a possible D match to TRBD2 (6 bases). This CDR3 has 19 amino acids. Germline CDR1 reads SGHTS; CDR2 reads YDEGEE. The germline V and J ends were trimmed by 0 bases and 3 bases, with 22 bases remaining between them. In nucleotides, the CDR3 is TGTGCCAGCAGCTTGGCCCGAATCCTCCTAGGAGGGGTCTACAATGAGCAGTTCTTC. Its protein is CASSLARILLGGVYNEQFF. Drawing the rest from reference TRBV5-8 and TRBJ2-1, the complete variable domain is EAGVTQSPTHLIKTRGQQATLRCSPISGHTSVYWYQQALGLGLQFLLWYDEGEERNRGNFPPRFSGRQFPNYSSELNVNALELEDSALYLCASSLARILLGGVYNEQFFGPGTRLTVL.

The chain uses TRBV12-5 and TRBJ2-3, with D possibly being TRBD1 (5 bases). CDR3 length: 15 amino acids. CDR1 and CDR2 from the germline V gene are LGHNT and FRNRAP. The V gene lost 6 bases and the J gene lost 2 bases, with 15 bases spanning the gap. CDR3 amino acids: CASGVQALSTDTQYF. CDR3 bases: TGTGCTAGTGGAGTACAGGCGCTATCCACAGATACGCAGTATTTT.

The CDR3: CASPSGDYEQYF. The CDR3 DNA reads TGTGCCAGCCCAAGCGGTGACTACGAGCAGTACTTC. This chain uses TRBV18 with TRBJ2-7; weak D call: TRBD2 (5 bases). Between the trimmed V and J ends, which lost 8 bases and 3 bases, there was a span of 11 bases. CDR3 length equals 12 residues. Germline V CDR1 and CDR2: KGHSH, LQKENI.

V and J are TRBV7-9 and TRBJ1-1; 11 bases map to TRBD1. The CDR3 covers 15 residues. V was clipped by 1 base and J by 4 bases; unmatched bases: 2. The germline V gene has CDR1 SEHNR and CDR2 FQNEAQ (reference sequence). The CDR3 region is CASSLVGTGGTEAFF. DNA for the CDR3: TGTGCCAGCAGCTTAGTTGGGACAGGGGGCACTGAAGCTTTCTTT.

V usage is TRBV5-1 and J usage is TRBJ1-4; 9 nucleotides match TRBD1. The CDR3 spans 16 residues. The J segment lost 8 bases and the V segment lost 4 bases, leaving 12 bases of the junction unmatched. In germline, CDR1 is SGHRS, CDR2 YFSETQ. In DNA, the CDR3 is TGCGCCAGCAGCCTGGACAGGGGAAGAGGATGGGAAAAACTGTTTTTT. Protein product: CASSLDRGRGWEKLFF.

This chain uses TRBV5-6 with TRBJ1-6, with D maybe TRBD1 (6 bases). The V end lost 5 bases, the J end lost 8 bases, and 14 bases lay between the germline ends. This CDR3 is 14 amino acids long. CDR1 is SGHDT, CDR2 YYEEEE, per germline. As DNA, the CDR3 is TGTGCCAGCAGTCTGGGGGACAATCATTCACCCCTCCACTTT. It yields the protein CASSLGDNHSPLHF. Based on the CDR3 plus reference TRBV5-6 and TRBJ1-6, the full variable domain is DAGVTQSPTHLIKTRGQQVTLRCSPKSGHDTVSWYQQALGQGPQFIFQYYEEEERQRGNFPDRFSGHQFPNYSSELNVNALLLGDSALYLCASSLGDNHSPLHFGNGTRLTVT.

The rearrangement links TRBV5-5 to TRBJ1-6, with 9 nucleotides matching TRBD1. Germline assignment: CDR1 SGHKS and CDR2 YYEKEE (reference sequence). The CDR3 spans 16 residues. V lost 5 bases, J lost 7 bases, and 10 bases stayed unmatched. CDR3 nucleotides: TGTGCCAGCAGTTTTGGACAGGGGCCGCCGAATTCACCCCTCCACTTT. Protein: CASSFGQGPPNSPLHF.

J is TRBJ2-7 and V is TRBV6-2 or TRBV6-3; 7 nucleotides agree with TRBD2. J lost 3 bases, V lost 0 bases, and 8 bases had no gene match. The CDR3 is 16 residues long. Germline CDR1 is MNHEY and CDR2 is SVGEGT. In nucleotides, the CDR3 is TGTGCCAGCAGTTACTCGAACCGGGAGGTCGACTACGAGCAGTACTTC. Amino acids: CASSYSNREVDYEQYF.

CDR3 DNA sequence: TGCAGCGTTGCACAGGGGACTAGCAATCAGCCCCAGCATTTT. This encodes CSVAQGTSNQPQHF. This rearrangement joins TRBV29-1 to TRBJ1-5; 7 nucleotides line up with TRBD1. V shed 4 bases and J 0 bases; nucleotides not matched to a gene: 3. CDR1 and CDR2 (germline): SQVTM, ANQGSEA. This CDR3 contains 14 residues.

V and J are TRBV2 and TRBJ1-5; 10 nucleotides line up with TRBD1. Per the germline V gene, CDR1 is SNHLY and CDR2 is FYNNEI. The CDR3 spans 16 residues. V lost 5 bases, J lost 5 bases, and 9 bases stayed unmatched. Here the CDR3 DNA reads TGTGCCAGCAGTCGTTTCGACAGGGGGCCGGATCAGCCCCAGCATTTT. Its protein is CASSRFDRGPDQPQHF.

This sequence joins TRBV5-6 and TRBJ2-4; possibly TRBD2 for D (5 bases). The CDR3 sequence is 16 residues long. Trimming removed 5 bases from V and 3 bases from J, with 18 bases in between. CDR1 is SGHDT and CDR2 is YYEEEE in the germline V gene. Here the CDR3 reads CASSNPGREIKNIQYF. The CDR3 DNA follows: TGTGCCAGCAGTAACCCTGGAAGGGAGATCAAAAACATTCAGTACTTC.

The chain is built from TRBV4-1 and TRBJ1-2; 7 bases agree with TRBD1. CDR1 MGHRA and CDR2 YSYEKL come from the germline V gene. V shed 0 bases and J 8 bases; nucleotides not matched to a gene: 12. The CDR3 spans 16 residues. CDR3 amino acids: CASSQDGAVRGEGYTF. The CDR3 DNA follows: TGCGCCAGCAGCCAAGACGGCGCCGTCAGGGGGGAAGGCTACACCTTC.

This clone came up many times. V is TRBV4-1 and J is TRBJ2-7; D may be TRBD2 (5 bases). Trimming left V 2 bases short and J 3 bases short, with 20 bases between. Per the germline V gene, CDR1 is MGHRA and CDR2 is YSYEKL. The CDR3 totals 17 residues. CDR3 residues: CASSQQKRGSLIYEQYF. CDR3 sequence (DNA): TGCGCCAGCAGCCAACAGAAGCGCGGGTCGCTAATCTACGAGCAGTACTTC.

This chain links TRBV7-9 with TRBJ2-5, with D unresolved. The CDR3 is 14 residues long. CDR1 is SEHNR, CDR2 FQNEAQ, per germline (reference sequence). V was cut by 1 base and J by 5 bases, with 11 bases left in between. CDR3 sequence reads: CASSLVLVRETQYF. For the CDR3, the DNA is TGTGCCAGCAGCTTAGTTCTAGTCCGGGAGACCCAGTACTTC.